The entry that follows covers one T cell receptor (beta chain) sequence. The second PCR ran roughly 6 to 11 cycles with a sample-barcoded 5' primer and J-beta primers. TCRdb passed the 5' RACE reads through MiXCR, listing each CDR3 protein once. The data show about 640,000 distinct CDR3 sequences, with 58% seen just once and over 30% held by the top ten. Germline CDR1 reads DFQATT; CDR2 reads SNEGSKA (reference sequence). The ends lost 6 bases at V and 7 bases at J; junction bases unmatched: 11. The CDR3 is 13 amino acids. The data originate from a study of blood T cells in healthy people across ages.

This clonotype was obtained from a man in his 60s in good health. This chain uses TRBV20-1 with TRBJ2-5; TRBD1 matches at 7 bases. The material sequenced was blood. The CDR3 nucleotides read TGCAGTGCAGCCAGGACAGGAGTGCGGACCCAGTACTTC. It encodes CSAARTGVRTQYF.